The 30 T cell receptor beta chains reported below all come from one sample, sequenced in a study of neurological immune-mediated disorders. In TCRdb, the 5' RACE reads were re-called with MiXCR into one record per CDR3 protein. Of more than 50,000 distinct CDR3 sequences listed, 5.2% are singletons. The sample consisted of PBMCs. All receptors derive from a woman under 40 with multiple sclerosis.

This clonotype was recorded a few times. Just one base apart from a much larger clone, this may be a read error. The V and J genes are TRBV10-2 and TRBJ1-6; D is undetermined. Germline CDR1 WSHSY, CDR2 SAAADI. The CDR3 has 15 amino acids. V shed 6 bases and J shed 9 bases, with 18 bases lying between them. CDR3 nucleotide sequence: TGCGCCAGCAGCCCCGACGGGGATACGGGTTCACCCCTCCACTTT. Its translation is CASSPDGDTGSPLHF.

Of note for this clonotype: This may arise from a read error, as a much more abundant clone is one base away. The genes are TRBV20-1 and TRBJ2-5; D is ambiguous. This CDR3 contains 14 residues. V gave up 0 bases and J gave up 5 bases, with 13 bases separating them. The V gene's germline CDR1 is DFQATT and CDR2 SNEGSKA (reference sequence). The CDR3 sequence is CSAREGGPDETQYF. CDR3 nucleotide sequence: TGCAGTGCTAGAGAGGGCGGCCCGGATGAGACCCAGTACTTC.

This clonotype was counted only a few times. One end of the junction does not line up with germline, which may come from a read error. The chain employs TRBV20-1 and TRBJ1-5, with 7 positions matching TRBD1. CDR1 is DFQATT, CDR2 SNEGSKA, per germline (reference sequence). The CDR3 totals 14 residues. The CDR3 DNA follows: TGCAGTGCTAGACACAGGGGTCTCAATCAGCCCCAGAATTTT. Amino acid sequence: CSARHRGLNQPQNF.

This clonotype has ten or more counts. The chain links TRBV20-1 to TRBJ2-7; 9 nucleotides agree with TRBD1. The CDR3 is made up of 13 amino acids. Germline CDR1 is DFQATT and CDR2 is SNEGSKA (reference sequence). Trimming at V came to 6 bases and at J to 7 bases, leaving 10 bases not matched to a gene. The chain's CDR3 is CSAFGDRVGEQYF. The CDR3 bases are TGCAGTGCATTCGGGGACAGGGTGGGGGAGCAGTACTTC.

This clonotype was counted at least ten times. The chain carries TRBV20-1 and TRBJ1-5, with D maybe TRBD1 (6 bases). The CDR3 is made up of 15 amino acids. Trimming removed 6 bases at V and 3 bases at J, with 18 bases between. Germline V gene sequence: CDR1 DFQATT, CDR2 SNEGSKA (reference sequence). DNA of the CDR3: TGCAGTGCGAGGGGGGTGGGGGATCCCAATCAGCCCCAGCATTTT. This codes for CSARGVGDPNQPQHF.

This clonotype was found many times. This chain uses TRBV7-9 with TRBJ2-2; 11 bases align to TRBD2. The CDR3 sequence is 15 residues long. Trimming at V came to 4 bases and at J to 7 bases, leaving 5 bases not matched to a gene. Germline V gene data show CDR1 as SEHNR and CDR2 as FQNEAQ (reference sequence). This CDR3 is CASSSGTSGGGELFF. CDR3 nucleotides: TGTGCCAGCAGCTCCGGGACTAGCGGAGGCGGGGAGCTGTTTTTT.

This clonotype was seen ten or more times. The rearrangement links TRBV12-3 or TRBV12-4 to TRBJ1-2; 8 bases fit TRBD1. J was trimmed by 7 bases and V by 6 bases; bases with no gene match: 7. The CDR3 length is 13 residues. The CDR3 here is CASRDRERRGYTF. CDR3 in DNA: TGTGCCAGCAGGGACAGGGAGCGTCGTGGCTACACCTTC.

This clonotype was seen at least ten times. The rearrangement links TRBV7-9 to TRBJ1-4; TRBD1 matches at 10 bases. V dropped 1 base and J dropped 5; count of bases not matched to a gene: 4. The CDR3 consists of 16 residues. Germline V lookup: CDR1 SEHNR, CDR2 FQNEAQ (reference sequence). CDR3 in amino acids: CASSLGDRGANEKLFF. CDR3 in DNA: TGTGCCAGCAGCTTAGGGGACAGGGGTGCGAATGAAAAACTGTTTTTT.

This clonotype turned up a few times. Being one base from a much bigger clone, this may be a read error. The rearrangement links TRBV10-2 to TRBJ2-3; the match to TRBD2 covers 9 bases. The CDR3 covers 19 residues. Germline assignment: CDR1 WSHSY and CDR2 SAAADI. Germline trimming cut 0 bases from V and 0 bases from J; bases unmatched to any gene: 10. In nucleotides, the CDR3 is TGCGCCAGCAGTGAGTCGAGGCTAGCGGGGCGCACTAGCACAGATACGCAGTATTTT. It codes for CASSESRLAGRTSTDTQYF.

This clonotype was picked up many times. The CDR3 DNA reads TGTGCCAGCAGCCGTACACTACAGTCCTATGGCTACACCTTC. As protein: CASSRTLQSYGYTF. The chain links TRBV5-5 to TRBJ1-2; no clear D. This CDR3 contains 14 residues. CDR1 and CDR2 (germline): SGHKS, YYEKEE (reference sequence). V was trimmed by 4 bases and J by 4 bases, leaving 14 bases between them.

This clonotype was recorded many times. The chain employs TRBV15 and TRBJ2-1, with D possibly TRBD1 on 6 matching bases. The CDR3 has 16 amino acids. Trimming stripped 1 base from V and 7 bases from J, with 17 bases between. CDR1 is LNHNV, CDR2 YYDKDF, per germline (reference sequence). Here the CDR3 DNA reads TGTGCCACCAGCAGAGCAGGGGATGATCTAAGGAATGAGCAGTTCTTC. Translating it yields CATSRAGDDLRNEQFF.

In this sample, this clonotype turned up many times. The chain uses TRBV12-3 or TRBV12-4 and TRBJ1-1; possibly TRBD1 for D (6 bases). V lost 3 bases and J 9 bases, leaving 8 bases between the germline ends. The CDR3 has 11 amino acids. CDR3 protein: CASSLGTQAFF. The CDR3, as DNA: TGTGCCAGCAGTTTGGGGACACAAGCTTTCTTT.

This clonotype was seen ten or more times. DNA of the CDR3: TGTGCCAGCAGCCACCGGCAGGGCGAGGGTACAGATACGCAGTATTTT. The encoded protein is CASSHRQGEGTDTQYF. The chain uses TRBV4-2 and TRBJ2-3, with D perhaps assigned TRBD1 or TRBD2 (5 bases each). Germline V gives CDR1 LGHNA, CDR2 YNFKEQ. Trimming cost V 3 bases and J 3 bases, with 16 bases left between them. The CDR3 is made up of 16 amino acids.

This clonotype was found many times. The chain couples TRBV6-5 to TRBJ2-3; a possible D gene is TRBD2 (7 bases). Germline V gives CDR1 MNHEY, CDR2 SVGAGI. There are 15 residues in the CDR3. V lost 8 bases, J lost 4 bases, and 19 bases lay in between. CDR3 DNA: TGTGCCAGCTGGCGACGGGGGGCTTTTGCAGATACGCAGTATTTT. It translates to CASWRRGAFADTQYF.

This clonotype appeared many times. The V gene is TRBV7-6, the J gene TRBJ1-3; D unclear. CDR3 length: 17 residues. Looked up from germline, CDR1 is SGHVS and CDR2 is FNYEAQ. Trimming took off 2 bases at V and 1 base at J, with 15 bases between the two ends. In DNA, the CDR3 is TGTGCCAGCAGCTTACAGTCCGGATCAGCTTCTGGAAACACCATATATTTT. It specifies CASSLQSGSASGNTIYF.

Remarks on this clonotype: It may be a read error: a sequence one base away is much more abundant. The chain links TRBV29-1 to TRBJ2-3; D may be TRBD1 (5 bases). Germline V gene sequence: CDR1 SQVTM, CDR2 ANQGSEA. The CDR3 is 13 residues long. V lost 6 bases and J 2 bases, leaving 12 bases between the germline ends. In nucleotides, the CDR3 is TGCAGCGTCCCAGGGATTACCACAGATACGCAGTATTTT. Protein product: CSVPGITTDTQYF.

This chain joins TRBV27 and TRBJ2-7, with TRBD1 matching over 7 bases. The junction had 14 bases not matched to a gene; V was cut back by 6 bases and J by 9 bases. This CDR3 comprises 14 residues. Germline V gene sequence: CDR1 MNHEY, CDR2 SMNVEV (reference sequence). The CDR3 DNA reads TGTGCCAGCAGCCCGTCCAGGGGGTCCTATGGGCAGTACTTC. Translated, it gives CASSPSRGSYGQYF.

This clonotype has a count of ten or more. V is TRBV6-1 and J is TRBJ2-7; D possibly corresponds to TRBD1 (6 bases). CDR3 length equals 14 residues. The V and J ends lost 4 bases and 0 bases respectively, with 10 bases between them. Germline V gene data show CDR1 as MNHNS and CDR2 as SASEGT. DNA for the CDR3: TGTGCCAGCAGTGCGGACAGTTTCTCCTACGAGCAGTACTTC. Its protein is CASSADSFSYEQYF.

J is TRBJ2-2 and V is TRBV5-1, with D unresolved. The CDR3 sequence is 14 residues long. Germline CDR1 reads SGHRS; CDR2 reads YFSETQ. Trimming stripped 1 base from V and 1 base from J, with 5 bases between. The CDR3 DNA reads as TGCGCCAGCAGCTTGAGGCAGAACACCGGGGAGCTGTTTTTT. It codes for CASSLRQNTGELFF.

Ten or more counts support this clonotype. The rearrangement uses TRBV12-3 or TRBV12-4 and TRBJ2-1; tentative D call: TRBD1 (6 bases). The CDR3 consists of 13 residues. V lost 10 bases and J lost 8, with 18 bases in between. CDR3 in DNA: TGTGCCACCCTGGACAGTGTAAGCGATGAGCAGTTCTTC. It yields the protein CATLDSVSDEQFF.

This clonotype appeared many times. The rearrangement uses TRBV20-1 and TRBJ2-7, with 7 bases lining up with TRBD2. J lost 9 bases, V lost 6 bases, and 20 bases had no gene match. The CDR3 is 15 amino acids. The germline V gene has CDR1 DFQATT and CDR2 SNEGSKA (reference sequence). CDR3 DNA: TGCAGTGCCCGCACTAGCGAAATAGGGGACTACCGGCAGTACTTC. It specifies CSARTSEIGDYRQYF.

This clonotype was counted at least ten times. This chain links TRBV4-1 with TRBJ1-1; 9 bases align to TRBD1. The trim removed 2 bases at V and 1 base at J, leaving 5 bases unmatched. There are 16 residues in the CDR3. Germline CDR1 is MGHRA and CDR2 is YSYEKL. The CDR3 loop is CASSQIPGQGNTEAFF. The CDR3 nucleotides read TGCGCCAGCAGCCAAATTCCGGGACAGGGGAACACTGAAGCTTTCTTT.

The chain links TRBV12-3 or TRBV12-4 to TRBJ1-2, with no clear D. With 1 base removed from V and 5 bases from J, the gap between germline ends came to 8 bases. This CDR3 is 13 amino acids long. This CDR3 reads CASSLESLYGYTF. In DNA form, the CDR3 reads TGTGCCAGCAGTTTAGAGAGCCTATATGGCTACACCTTC.

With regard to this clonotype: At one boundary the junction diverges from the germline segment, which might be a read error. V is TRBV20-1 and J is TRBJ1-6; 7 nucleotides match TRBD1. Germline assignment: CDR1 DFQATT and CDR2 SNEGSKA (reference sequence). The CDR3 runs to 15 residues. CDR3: CSARDSGQANSPLNF. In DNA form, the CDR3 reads TGCAGTGCTAGAGATTCTGGACAGGCCAATTCACCCCTCAACTTT.

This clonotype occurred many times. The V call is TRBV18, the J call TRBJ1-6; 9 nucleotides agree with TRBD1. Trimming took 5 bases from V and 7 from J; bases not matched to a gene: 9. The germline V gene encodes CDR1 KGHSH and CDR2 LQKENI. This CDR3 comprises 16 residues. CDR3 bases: TGTGCCAGCTCAGTAATCGGGACAGGGCAAAATTCACCCCTCCACTTT. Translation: CASSVIGTGQNSPLHF.

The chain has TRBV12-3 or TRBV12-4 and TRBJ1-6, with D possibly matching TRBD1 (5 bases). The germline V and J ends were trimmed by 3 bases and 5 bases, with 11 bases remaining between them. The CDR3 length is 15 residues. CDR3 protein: CASSFSGGDNSPLHF. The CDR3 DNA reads TGTGCCAGCAGTTTTTCGGGGGGTGATAATTCACCCCTCCACTTT.

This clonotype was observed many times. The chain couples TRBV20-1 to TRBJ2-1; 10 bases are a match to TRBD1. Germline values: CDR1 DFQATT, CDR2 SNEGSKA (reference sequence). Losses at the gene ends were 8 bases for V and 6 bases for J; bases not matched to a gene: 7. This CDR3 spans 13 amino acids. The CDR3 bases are TGCAGTCCCGGGACAGGGGCCCGCAATGAGCAGTTCTTC. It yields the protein CSPGTGARNEQFF.

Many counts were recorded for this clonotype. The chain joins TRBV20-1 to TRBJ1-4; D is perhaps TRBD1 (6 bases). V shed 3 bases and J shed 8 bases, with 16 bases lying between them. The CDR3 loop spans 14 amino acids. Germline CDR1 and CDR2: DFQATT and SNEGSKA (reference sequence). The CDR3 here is CSARRTAGREKLFF. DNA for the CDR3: TGCAGTGCTAGGAGGACAGCGGGACGGGAAAAACTGTTTTTT.

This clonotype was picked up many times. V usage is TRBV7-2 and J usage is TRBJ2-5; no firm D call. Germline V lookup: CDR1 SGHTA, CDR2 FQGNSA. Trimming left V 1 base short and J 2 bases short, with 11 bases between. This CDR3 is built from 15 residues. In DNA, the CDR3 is TGTGCCAGCAGCTTAGAGAGTCGTTATCAAGAGACCCAGTACTTC. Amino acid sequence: CASSLESRYQETQYF.

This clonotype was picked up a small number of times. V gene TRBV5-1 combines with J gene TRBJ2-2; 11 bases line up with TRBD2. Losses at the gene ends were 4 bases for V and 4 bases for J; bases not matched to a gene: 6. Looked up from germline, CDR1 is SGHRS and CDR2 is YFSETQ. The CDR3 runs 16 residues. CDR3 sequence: CASSVGLAGGTGELFF. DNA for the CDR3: TGCGCCAGCAGCGTAGGACTAGCGGGCGGCACCGGGGAGCTGTTTTTT.